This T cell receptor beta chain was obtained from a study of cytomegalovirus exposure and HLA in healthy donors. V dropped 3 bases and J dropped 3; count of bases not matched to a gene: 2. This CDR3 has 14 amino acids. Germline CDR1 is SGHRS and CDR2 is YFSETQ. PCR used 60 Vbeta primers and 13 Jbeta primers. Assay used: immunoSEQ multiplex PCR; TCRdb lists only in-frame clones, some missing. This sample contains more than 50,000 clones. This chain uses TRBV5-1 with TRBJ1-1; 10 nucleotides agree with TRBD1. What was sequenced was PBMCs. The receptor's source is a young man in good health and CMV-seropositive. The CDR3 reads CASSSGTGDTEAFF. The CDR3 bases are TGCGCCAGCAGCTCCGGGACAGGGGACACTGAAGCTTTCTTT.